The sequence of this T cell receptor (beta chain) was determined in a study of siplizumab effects on memory and regulatory T cells. Overall study results and limits: The apparent diversity of naive T cells exceeded that of memory cells, and naive T cells seemed to make a major contribution to the alloresponse.

Profiled with immunoSEQ multiplex PCR; TCRdb holds only in-frame clones, not every one. The sample consists of about 100,000 clones, around 90% of them appearing once. From germline, CDR1 is SGHDT and CDR2 YYEEEE. The CDR3 covers 16 residues. V shed 4 bases and J 5 bases; nucleotides not matched to a gene: 11. Comments on this clone: Its antigen remains unknown.

This chain joins TRBV5-6 and TRBJ2-2, with 7 bases matching TRBD2. The source is a human donor in good health. Material: non-Treg CD4+ T cells sorted from blood. The CDR3 loop is CASSPPRGSGTGELFF. The CDR3 bases are TGTGCCAGCAGCCCCCCGCGGGGGAGCGGGACCGGGGAGCTGTTTTTT.